This T cell receptor beta chain comes out of a study of T-cell memory formation after mild COVID-19. This clonotype was seen repeatedly, ten times or more. Antigen: not known. Regarding the study as a whole: Second-wave clones reaching peak frequency on day 37 lacked confirmed SARS-CoV-2 specificity.

CDR3 length: 14 residues. V lost 8 bases, J lost 3 bases, and 15 bases lay in between. Germline lookup yields CDR1 LGHDT and CDR2 YNNKEL (reference sequence). In TCRdb, the 5' RACE reads were re-called with MiXCR into one record per CDR3 protein. The sample has 350,000 to 450,000 distinct CDR3 sequences, about 24% seen once. The chain combines TRBV3-1 with TRBJ2-3; the D gene could be TRBD1 or TRBD2 (5 bases each). The sequenced sample was PBMCs or a T cell subset sorted from them (not recorded which). The receptor's source is an adult woman who had mild COVID-19 (a few samples of this study predate the infection). Cell type and time point are not known. The CDR3 is CASARTGTTDTQYF. The CDR3 region has the DNA TGTGCCAGCGCCCGAACGGGGACGACAGATACGCAGTATTTT.